This T cell receptor (beta chain) stems from a study of shared clonotypes between healthy human individuals. Study-wide background: Aged between 18 and 49, the donors were a couple of women and a few men.

Each subset's genomic DNA was shared equally among a number of immunoSEQ plates. The method was immunoSEQ multiplex PCR; TCRdb's version includes in-frame clones alone and lacks a portion of them. The table has 450,000 or so clones, more than 70% seen once. The CDR3 loop spans 16 amino acids. The V end was cut by 3 bases, the J end by 1 base, with 12 bases between. In germline, CDR1 is KGHSH, CDR2 LQKENI. This TCR was recovered from a woman aged 40 to 55 in good health. Some clones in this sample may be carry-over from other donors' samples. This rearrangement joins TRBV18 to TRBJ2-2; maybe TRBD2 (5 bases). Material: PBMCs. The CDR3 protein is CASSPMASRNTGELFF. DNA of the CDR3: TGTGCCAGCTCACCCATGGCTAGCAGGAACACCGGGGAGCTGTTTTTT.